This T cell receptor (beta chain) was identified in a study of cytomegalovirus exposure and HLA in healthy donors. With 60 Vbeta and 13 Jbeta primers, the PCR was carried out. The method was immunoSEQ multiplex PCR; TCRdb's version includes in-frame clones alone and lacks a portion of them. The profile shows a few hundred thousand clones, roughly 80% of them singletons. This CDR3 has 13 residues. Germline V gene lookup returns CDR1 MGHRA and CDR2 YSYEKL. V was shortened by 0 bases and J by 10 bases, with 7 bases between the two germline ends. The chain has TRBV4-1 and TRBJ1-6; tentatively, D is TRBD1 (5 bases). The specimen was PBMCs. This TCR was recovered from a man aged 35 to 55 in good health and CMV-seronegative. The CDR3 spells CASSQDQGSPLHF. The CDR3 DNA reads TGCGCCAGCAGCCAAGACCAGGGATCACCCCTCCACTTT.